This TCR beta chain is from a study of cytomegalovirus exposure and HLA in healthy donors. About the research overall: Among roughly 180 million T cells, an earlier analysis found roughly 120 million unique TCR beta sequences.

Primers for the PCR totalled 60 Vbeta and 13 Jbeta. Repertoires were generated with immunoSEQ multiplex PCR, while TCRdb's copy carries only in-frame clones and drops some. The data hold around 94,000 clones, with around 77% observed a single time. The study, taken as a whole, reports: Among immune exposure information, only CMV serostatus was available. Some V segments could not be told apart, so they were left out, TRBV6-2 and TRBV6-3 among them. Later on, analysis showed that most CMV-associated TCR beta chains appeared to be HLA-restricted.

The V gene lost 2 bases and the J gene lost 6 bases, with 10 bases spanning the gap. This CDR3 contains 14 residues. Per germline, CDR1 MGHDK and CDR2 SYGVNS. Of note for this clone: Its antigen is undetermined.

This rearrangement joins TRBV25-1 to TRBJ2-2; TRBD1 is a possible D gene (5 bases). This sequence originates from a woman in her sixties or seventies in good health and CMV-seropositive. Source material: PBMCs. The CDR3 here is CASSEQGFSGELFF. CDR3 DNA: TGTGCCAGCAGTGAACAGGGATTTTCCGGGGAGCTGTTTTTT.